The TCR beta chain under discussion was sequenced for a study of shared T cell receptors in the human thymus. This clone was counted only a few times. The protocol was immunoSEQ multiplex PCR, while the TCRdb copy is restricted to in-frame clones and leaves out a portion. The table lists about 380,000 clones, 85% to 95% of them singletons. V was shortened by 4 bases and J by 4 bases, with 13 bases between the two germline ends. This CDR3 contains 14 residues. The V gene's germline CDR1 is LNHDA and CDR2 SQIVND (reference sequence). This chain uses TRBV19 with TRBJ1-2; D is perhaps TRBD1 (6 bases). Sequencing was done on a sample of thymocytes. The source of this sequence is a human donor. CDR3 in amino acids: CASSKGHEPYGYTF. In DNA, the CDR3 is TGTGCCAGTAGTAAGGGACACGAACCCTATGGCTACACCTTC.